This TCR beta chain comes out of a study of control samples from healthy donors and cancer patients (dated by TCRdb to 2020 to 2021). This clone turned up a few times. Its binding antigen is unknown. Base-call qualities are not available, and no considerably larger clone is one nucleotide away. The library was produced with the immunoSEQ multiplex PCR assay. TCRdb retrieved this table from immuneACCESS and kept in-frame rearrangements only. Not all clones are present; in checked studies, unresolved V genes account for under half, and no reason is known for the remainder. The sample table records around 30,000 clones; approximately 94% of these occur just once. Jointly, the top ten make up approximately 1.7% of the sample. The sample taken for sequencing was PBMCs. The receptor was isolated from a man aged 35 to 55 with colorectal cancer.

The base sequence is TGTGCCAGCAGTTCCAGGACAGGGGGCGCATCGGGCTACACCTTC. Protein translation: CASSSRTGGASGYTF. Recombination linked TRBV6-2 or TRBV6-3 to TRBJ1-2, with 11 bases in between that match TRBD1. For CDR1 and CDR2, the germline V gene lists MNHEY and SVGEGT. From its cysteine to its phenylalanine, the CDR3 spans 15 amino acids. Of all the DNA, just the CDR3 is kept, 45 bases in frame from base 1. V and J are trimmed by 4 bases and 8 bases, and the gene matches miss 9 bases of the junction.